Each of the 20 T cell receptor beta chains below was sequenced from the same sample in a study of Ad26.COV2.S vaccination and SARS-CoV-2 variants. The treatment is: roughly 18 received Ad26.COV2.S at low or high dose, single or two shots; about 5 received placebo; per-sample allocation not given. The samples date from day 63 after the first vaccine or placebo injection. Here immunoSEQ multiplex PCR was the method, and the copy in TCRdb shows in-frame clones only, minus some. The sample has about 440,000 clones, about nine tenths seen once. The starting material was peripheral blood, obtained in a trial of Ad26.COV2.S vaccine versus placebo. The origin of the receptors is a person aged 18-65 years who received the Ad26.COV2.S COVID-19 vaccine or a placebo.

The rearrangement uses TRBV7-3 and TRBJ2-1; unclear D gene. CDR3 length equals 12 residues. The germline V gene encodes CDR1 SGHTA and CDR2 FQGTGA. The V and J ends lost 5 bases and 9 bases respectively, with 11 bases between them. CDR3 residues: CASSASFPEQFF. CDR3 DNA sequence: TGTGCCAGCAGCGCTAGTTTCCCTGAGCAGTTCTTC.

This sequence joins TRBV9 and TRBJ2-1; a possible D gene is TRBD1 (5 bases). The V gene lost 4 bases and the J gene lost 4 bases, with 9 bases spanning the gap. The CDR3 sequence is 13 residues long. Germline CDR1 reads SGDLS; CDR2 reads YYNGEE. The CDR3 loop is CASSKGSYNEQFF. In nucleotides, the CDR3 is TGTGCCAGCAGCAAGGGGTCGTACAATGAGCAGTTCTTC.

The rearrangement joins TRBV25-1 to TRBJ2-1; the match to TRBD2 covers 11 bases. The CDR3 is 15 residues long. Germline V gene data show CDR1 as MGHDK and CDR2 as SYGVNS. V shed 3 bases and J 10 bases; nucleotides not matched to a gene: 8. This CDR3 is CASSDPSGRLGEQFF. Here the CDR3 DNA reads TGTGCCAGCAGTGACCCTAGCGGGAGGCTCGGGGAGCAGTTCTTC.

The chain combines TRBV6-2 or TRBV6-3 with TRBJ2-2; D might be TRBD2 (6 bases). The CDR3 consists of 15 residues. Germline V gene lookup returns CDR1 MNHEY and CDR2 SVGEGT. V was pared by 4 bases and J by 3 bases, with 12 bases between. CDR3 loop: CASSWAGSYTGELFF. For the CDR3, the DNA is TGTGCCAGCAGTTGGGCGGGATCCTACACCGGGGAGCTGTTTTTT.

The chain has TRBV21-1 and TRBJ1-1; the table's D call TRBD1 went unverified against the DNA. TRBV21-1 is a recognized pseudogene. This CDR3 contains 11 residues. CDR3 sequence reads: CASRTDSAAFF. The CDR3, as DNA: TGTGCCAGCAGAACGGACAGCGCTGCTTTCTTT.

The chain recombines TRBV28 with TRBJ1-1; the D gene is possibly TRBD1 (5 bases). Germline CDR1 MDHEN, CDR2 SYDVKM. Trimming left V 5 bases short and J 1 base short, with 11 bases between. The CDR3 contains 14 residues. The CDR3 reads CASSPRQTNTEAFF. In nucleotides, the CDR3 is TGTGCCAGCAGTCCCCGACAGACGAACACTGAAGCTTTCTTT.

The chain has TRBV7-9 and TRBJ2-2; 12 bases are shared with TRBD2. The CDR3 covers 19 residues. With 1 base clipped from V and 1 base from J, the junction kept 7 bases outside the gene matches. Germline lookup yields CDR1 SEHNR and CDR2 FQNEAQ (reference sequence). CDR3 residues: CASSLVGATSGRNTGELFF. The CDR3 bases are TGTGCCAGCAGCTTAGTTGGTGCGACTAGCGGGAGGAACACCGGGGAGCTGTTTTTT.

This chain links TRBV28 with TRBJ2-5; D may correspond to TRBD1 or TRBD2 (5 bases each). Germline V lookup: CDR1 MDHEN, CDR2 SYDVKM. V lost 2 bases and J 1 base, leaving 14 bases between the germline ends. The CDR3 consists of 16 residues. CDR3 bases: TGTGCCAGCAGTTTAGTGAGCGGACAATCCCAAGAGACCCAGTACTTC. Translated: CASSLVSGQSQETQYF. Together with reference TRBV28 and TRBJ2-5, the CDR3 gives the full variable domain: DVKVTQSSRYLVKRTGEKVFLECVQDMDHENMFWYRQDPGLGLRLIYFSYDVKMKEKGDIPEGYSVSREKKERFSLILESASTNQTSMYLCASSLVSGQSQETQYFGPGTRLLVL.

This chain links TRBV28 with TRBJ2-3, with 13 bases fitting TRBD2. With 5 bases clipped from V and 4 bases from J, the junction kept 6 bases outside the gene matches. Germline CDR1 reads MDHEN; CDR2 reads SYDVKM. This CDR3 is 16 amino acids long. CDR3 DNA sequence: TGTGCCAGCAGTACACGGACTAGCGGGAGTGCAGATACGCAGTATTTT. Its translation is CASSTRTSGSADTQYF.

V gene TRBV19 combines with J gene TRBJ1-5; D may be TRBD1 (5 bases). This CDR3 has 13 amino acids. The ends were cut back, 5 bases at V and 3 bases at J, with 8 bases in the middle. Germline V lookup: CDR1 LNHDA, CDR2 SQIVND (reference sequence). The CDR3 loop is CASSPGLNQPQHF. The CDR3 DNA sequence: TGTGCCAGTAGTCCGGGACTCAATCAGCCCCAGCATTTT.

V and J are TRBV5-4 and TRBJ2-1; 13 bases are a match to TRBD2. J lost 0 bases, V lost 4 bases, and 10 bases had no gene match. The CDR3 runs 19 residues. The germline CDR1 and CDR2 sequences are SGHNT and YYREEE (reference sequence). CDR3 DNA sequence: TGTGCCAGCAGCCTACCGGGACTAGCGGGACAGGCCTCCTACAATGAGCAGTTCTTC. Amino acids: CASSLPGLAGQASYNEQFF.

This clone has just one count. The chain's CDR3 is CASSLGSGIGAGANVLTF. CDR3 nucleotides: TGTGCCAGCAGCTTAGGATCAGGGATTGGAGCTGGGGCCAACGTCCTGACTTTC. This chain joins TRBV7-3 and TRBJ2-6, with TRBD1 as a possible D gene (5 bases). CDR1 and CDR2 (germline): SGHTA, FQGTGA. Trimming removed 2 bases at V and 2 bases at J, with 16 bases between. The CDR3 has 18 amino acids.

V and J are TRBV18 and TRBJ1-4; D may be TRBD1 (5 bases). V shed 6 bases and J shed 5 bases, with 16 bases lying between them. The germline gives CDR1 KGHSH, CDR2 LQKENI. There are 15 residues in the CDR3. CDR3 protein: CASSITEGLNEKLFF. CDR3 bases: TGTGCCAGCTCCATCACCGAGGGGTTAAATGAAAAACTGTTTTTT.

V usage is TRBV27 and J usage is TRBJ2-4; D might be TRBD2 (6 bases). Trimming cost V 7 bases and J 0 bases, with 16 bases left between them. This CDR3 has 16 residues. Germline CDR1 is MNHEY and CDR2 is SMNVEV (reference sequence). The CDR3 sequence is CASTSRAGKAKNIQYF. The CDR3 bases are TGTGCCAGCACCTCCAGGGCGGGGAAAGCCAAAAACATTCAGTACTTC.

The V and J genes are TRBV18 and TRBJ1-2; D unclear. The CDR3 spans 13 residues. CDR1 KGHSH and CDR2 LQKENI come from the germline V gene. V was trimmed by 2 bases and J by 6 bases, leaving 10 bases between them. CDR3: CASSPWQEDGYTF. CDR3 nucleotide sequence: TGTGCCAGCTCACCATGGCAGGAGGATGGCTACACCTTC.

CDR3: CASSPRGTLGNQPQHF. In DNA, the CDR3 is TGTGCCAGCAGCCCCCGGGGGACTCTCGGCAATCAGCCCCAGCATTTT. V and J are TRBV7-2 and TRBJ1-5, with a tentative D call TRBD1 (5 bases). CDR1 and CDR2 (germline): SGHTA, FQGNSA. The CDR3 runs to 16 residues. V dropped 5 bases and J dropped 2 bases, with 16 bases sitting between them. Looking up the rest from reference TRBV7-2 and TRBJ1-5 gives the full variable domain: GAGVSQSPSNKVTEKGKDVELRCDPISGHTALYWYRQSLGQGLEFLIYFQGNSAPDKSGLPSDRFSAERTGGSVSTLTIQRTQQEDSAVYLCASSPRGTLGNQPQHFGDGTRLSIL.

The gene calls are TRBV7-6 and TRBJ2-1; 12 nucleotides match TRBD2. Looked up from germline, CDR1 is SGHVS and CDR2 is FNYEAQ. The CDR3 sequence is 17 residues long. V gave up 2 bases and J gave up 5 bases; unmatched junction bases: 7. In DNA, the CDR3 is TGTGCCAGCAGCTTATCTAGCGGGAGGGCCTACAACAATGAGCAGTTCTTC. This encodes CASSLSSGRAYNNEQFF.

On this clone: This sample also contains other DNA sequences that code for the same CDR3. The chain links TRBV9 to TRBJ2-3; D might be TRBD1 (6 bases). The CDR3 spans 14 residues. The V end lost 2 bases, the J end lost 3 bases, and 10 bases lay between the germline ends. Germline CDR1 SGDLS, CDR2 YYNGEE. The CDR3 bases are TGTGCCAGCAGCGTGGGCCAGGGGACAGATACGCAGTATTTT. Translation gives CASSVGQGTDTQYF. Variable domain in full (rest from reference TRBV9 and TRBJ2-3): DSGVTQTPKHLITATGQRVTLRCSPRSGDLSVYWYQQSLDQGLQFLIQYYNGEERAKGNILERFSAQQFPDLHSELNLSSLELGDSALYFCASSVGQGTDTQYFGPGTRLTVL.

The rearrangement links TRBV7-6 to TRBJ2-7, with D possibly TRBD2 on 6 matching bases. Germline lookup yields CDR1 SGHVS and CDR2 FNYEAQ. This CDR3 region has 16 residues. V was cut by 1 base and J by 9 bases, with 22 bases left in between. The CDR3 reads CASSLGGREVTSRQYF. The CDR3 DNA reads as TGTGCCAGCAGCTTAGGCGGCAGGGAGGTTACGAGCAGGCAGTACTTC.

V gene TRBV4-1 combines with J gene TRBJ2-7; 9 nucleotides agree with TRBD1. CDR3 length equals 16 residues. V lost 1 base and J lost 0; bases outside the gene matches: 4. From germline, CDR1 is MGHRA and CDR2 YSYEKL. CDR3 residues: CASSQAGTGPSYEQYF. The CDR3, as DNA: TGCGCCAGCAGCCAAGCCGGGACAGGGCCCTCCTACGAGCAGTACTTC.